Shown below are 16 T cell receptor beta chains from a single sample sequenced in a study of T cell changes during pregnancy in multiple sclerosis. Measured with immunoSEQ multiplex PCR; TCRdb has only the in-frame clones, and not every one. This table has about 32,000 clones, about nine tenths appearing once. The sample in question was CD4+ T cells from peripheral blood mononuclear cells, obtained after pregnancy. Source of these receptors: a female donor in good health, enrolled as a control in a pregnancy study.

The chain is built from TRBV7-9 and TRBJ1-4, with D unclear. Germline V gene lookup returns CDR1 SEHNR and CDR2 FQNEAQ (reference sequence). The CDR3 runs 12 residues. V lost 7 bases and J lost 8, with 11 bases in between. As DNA, the CDR3 is TGTGCCAGCACCCTCAACCGGGAAAAACTGTTTTTT. It encodes CASTLNREKLFF.

CDR3 in amino acids: CASSYSMEGGQPQHF. The CDR3 bases are TGTGCCAGCAGTTACTCGATGGAAGGGGGTCAGCCCCAGCATTTT. The V gene is TRBV6-5, the J gene TRBJ1-5; possibly TRBD1 for D (6 bases). The V and J ends lost 0 bases and 6 bases respectively, with 12 bases between them. Germline CDR1 is MNHEY and CDR2 is SVGAGI. The CDR3 has 15 residues.

This chain links TRBV10-3 with TRBJ2-7; the D gene is possibly TRBD1 (5 bases). The germline V gene has CDR1 ENHRY and CDR2 SYGVKD. V was trimmed by 9 bases and J by 0 bases, leaving 12 bases between them. The CDR3 consists of 13 residues. The CDR3 region has the DNA TGTGCCATGTCGACAGAGAGCTCCTACGAGCAGTACTTC. Its translation is CAMSTESSYEQYF.

This chain uses TRBV7-9 with TRBJ2-1; the D gene is possibly TRBD1 (5 bases). The CDR3 totals 16 residues. The V end lost 5 bases, the J end lost 9 bases, and 23 bases lay between the germline ends. Per germline, CDR1 SEHNR and CDR2 FQNEAQ (reference sequence). This chain's CDR3 is CASSPWGATVSGEQFF. CDR3 bases: TGTGCCAGCAGCCCCTGGGGCGCGACGGTTTCGGGTGAGCAGTTCTTC.

This clone was seen a single time. V usage is TRBV7-9 and J usage is TRBJ1-2; TRBD1 might be the D (5 bases). Germline V gene data show CDR1 as SEHNR and CDR2 as FQNEAQ (reference sequence). V gave up 3 bases and J gave up 1 base, with 18 bases separating them. The CDR3 totals 17 residues. The DNA of the CDR3 is TGTGCCAGCAGCTTCCAGGTCGGGGACTTGGATAACTATGGCTACACCTTC. Amino acids: CASSFQVGDLDNYGYTF.

The chain uses TRBV7-7 and TRBJ2-5; 8 bases are shared with TRBD1. The CDR3 contains 15 residues. After removal of 2 bases from V and 5 bases from J, the junction contained 7 bases not matched to a gene. Germline V gene sequence: CDR1 SSHAT, CDR2 FNYEAQ (reference sequence). In DNA form, the CDR3 reads TGTGCCAGCAGCTTACAGGGGGCGAATTGGGAGACCCAGTACTTC. This encodes CASSLQGANWETQYF.

The chain joins TRBV5-1 to TRBJ2-2, with a tentative D call TRBD1 (5 bases). Per the germline V gene, CDR1 is SGHRS and CDR2 is YFSETQ. Trimming stripped 4 bases from V and 2 bases from J, with 15 bases between. This CDR3 is built from 16 residues. The CDR3 loop is CASSPTTDRNTGELFF. The CDR3 DNA reads as TGCGCCAGCAGCCCTACAACCGACAGAAACACCGGGGAGCTGTTTTTT.

The genes are TRBV27 and TRBJ1-1; TRBD1 aligns across 9 bases. CDR1 is MNHEY, CDR2 SMNVEV, per germline (reference sequence). The CDR3 loop spans 16 amino acids. V gave up 5 bases and J gave up 3 bases; unmatched junction bases: 10. The CDR3 DNA is TGTGCCAGCAGTAACAACAGGGGGCAGAGTGACACTGAAGCTTTCTTT. This translates into CASSNNRGQSDTEAFF.

The V and J genes are TRBV19 and TRBJ2-7; the D gene is possibly TRBD1 (6 bases). This CDR3 has 12 amino acids. Trimming pared 10 bases from V and 6 bases from J, leaving 16 bases between. Germline V lookup: CDR1 LNHDA, CDR2 SQIVND (reference sequence). The chain's CDR3 is CAKGQFSGEQYF. As DNA, the CDR3 is TGTGCCAAAGGACAGTTTTCTGGCGAGCAGTACTTC.

The V and J genes are TRBV14 and TRBJ2-1, with D maybe TRBD2 (6 bases). Trimming left V 3 bases short and J 9 bases short, with 12 bases between. CDR1 and CDR2 (germline): SGHDN, FVKESK. The CDR3 has 13 residues. In DNA, the CDR3 is TGTGCCAGCAGCCAGAATTGGGGAGGTGAGCAGTTCTTC. Translating it yields CASSQNWGGEQFF.

The CDR3 here is CARPPAGTADSGANVLTF. CDR3 DNA sequence: TGTGCCAGACCACCCGCCGGGACTGCGGACTCTGGGGCCAACGTCCTGACTTTC. V gene TRBV19 combines with J gene TRBJ2-6, with D perhaps TRBD2 (6 bases). Trimming took 9 bases from V and 0 from J, leaving 21 bases between them. CDR3 size: 18 residues. CDR1 is LNHDA and CDR2 is SQIVND in the germline V gene (reference sequence).

The chain uses TRBV7-9 and TRBJ1-5, with 11 bases identical to TRBD1. Germline V lookup: CDR1 SEHNR, CDR2 FQNEAQ (reference sequence). The CDR3 sequence is 19 residues long. V was pared by 0 bases and J by 3 bases, with 10 bases of the junction left unmatched. CDR3 DNA sequence: TGTGCCAGCAGCTTAGCTCCGGGGACAGGGGGGTCCCACAATCAGCCCCAGCATTTT. Protein: CASSLAPGTGGSHNQPQHF.

This rearrangement joins TRBV7-9 to TRBJ2-7; 7 bases fit TRBD1. The CDR3 runs to 15 residues. CDR1 SEHNR and CDR2 FQNEAQ come from the germline V gene (reference sequence). V shed 5 bases and J 5 bases; nucleotides not matched to a gene: 12. This chain's CDR3 is CASSPNLTGFDEQYF. In nucleotides, the CDR3 is TGTGCCAGCAGCCCTAACCTGACAGGGTTCGACGAGCAGTACTTC.

The chain has TRBV20-1 and TRBJ2-7, with D unclear. The V gene lost 0 bases and the J gene lost 3 bases, with 3 bases spanning the gap. CDR1 DFQATT and CDR2 SNEGSKA come from the germline V gene (reference sequence). The CDR3 spans 11 residues. CDR3 DNA sequence: TGCAGTGCTAGAGATAACTACGAGCAGTACTTC. Protein sequence: CSARDNYEQYF.

The chain recombines TRBV5-1 with TRBJ2-1; maybe TRBD1 (5 bases). Trimming removed 0 bases from V and 5 bases from J, with 9 bases in between. The CDR3 spans 14 residues. Germline CDR1 reads SGHRS; CDR2 reads YFSETQ. In DNA, the CDR3 is TGCGCCAGCAGCTTGGCCCCAGGGAACAATGAGCAGTTCTTC. Encoded protein: CASSLAPGNNEQFF.

The rearrangement joins TRBV28 to TRBJ1-5, with TRBD1 identical over 7 bases. This CDR3 is built from 15 residues. Germline values: CDR1 MDHEN, CDR2 SYDVKM. After removal of 8 bases from V and 8 bases from J, the junction contained 15 bases not matched to a gene. CDR3 sequence: CASLPRARGWEPQHF. Written as DNA, the CDR3 is TGTGCCAGCCTCCCCCGGGCCAGGGGGTGGGAGCCCCAGCATTTT.